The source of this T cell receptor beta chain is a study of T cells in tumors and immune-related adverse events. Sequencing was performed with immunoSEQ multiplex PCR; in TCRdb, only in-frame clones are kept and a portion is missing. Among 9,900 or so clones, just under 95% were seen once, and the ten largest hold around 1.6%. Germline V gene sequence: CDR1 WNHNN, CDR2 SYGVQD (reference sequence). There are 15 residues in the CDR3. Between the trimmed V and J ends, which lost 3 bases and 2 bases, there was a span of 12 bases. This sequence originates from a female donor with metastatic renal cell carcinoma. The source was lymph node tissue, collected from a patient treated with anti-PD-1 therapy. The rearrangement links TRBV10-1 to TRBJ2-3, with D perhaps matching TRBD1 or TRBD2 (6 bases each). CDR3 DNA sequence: TGCGCCAGCAGTGAATTAGGGGGGCTCACAGATACGCAGTATTTT. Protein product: CASSELGGLTDTQYF.